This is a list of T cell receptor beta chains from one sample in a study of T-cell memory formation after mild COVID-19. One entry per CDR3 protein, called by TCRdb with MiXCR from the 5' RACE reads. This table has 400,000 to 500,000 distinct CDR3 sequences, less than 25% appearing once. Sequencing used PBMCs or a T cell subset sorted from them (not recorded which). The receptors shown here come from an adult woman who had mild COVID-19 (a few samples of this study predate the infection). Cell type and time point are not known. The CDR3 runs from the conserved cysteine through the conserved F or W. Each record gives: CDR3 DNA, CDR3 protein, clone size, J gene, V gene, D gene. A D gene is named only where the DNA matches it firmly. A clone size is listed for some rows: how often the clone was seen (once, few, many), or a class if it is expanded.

TGTGCCAGCAGCTTCGTGGGGGGAGCGGTGGAGACCCAGTACTTC	CASSFVGGAVETQYF	few	TRBJ2-5	TRBV7-2	-
TGTGCCAGCAGCTCGGAGAGGGGGACTAACTATGGCTACACCTTC	CASSSERGTNYGYTF	few	TRBJ1-2	TRBV5-5	-
TGTGCCAGCAGTGCTTTCAGCTGGGAGGAGCAGTTCTTC	CASSAFSWEEQFF	-	TRBJ2-1	TRBV6-4	-
TGCGCCAGCAGGGGCCCCGGACCGAACACTGAAGCTTTCTTT	CASRGPGPNTEAFF	few	TRBJ1-1	TRBV5-1	-
TGTGCCAGCAGGACAGGGACAGGGGCAGATACGCAGTATTTT	CASRTGTGADTQYF	-	TRBJ2-3	TRBV6-1	TRBD1
TGCGCCAGCAGCTTGGGGGACTTTAACTATGGCTACACCTTC	CASSLGDFNYGYTF	few	TRBJ1-2	TRBV5-1	-
TGTGCCAGCAGCTTAGTAGGTCCGGGGTCTCTTGGGGCCAACGTCCTGACTTTC	CASSLVGPGSLGANVLTF	-	TRBJ2-6	TRBV7-2	-
TGCAGCGCCGCCCGGAGCGTTAGCACAGATACGCAGTATTTT	CSAARSVSTDTQYF	few	TRBJ2-3	TRBV29-1	-
TGTGCCAGCAGCTCCGGGTCGGCCTACGAGCAGTACTTC	CASSSGSAYEQYF	few	TRBJ2-7	TRBV27	-
TGTGCCACCAGTGATTTGTTGGGTAATGAGCAGTTCTTC	CATSDLLGNEQFF	-	TRBJ2-1	TRBV24-1	-
TGTGCCAGCGGCCGCCTCGGGGGGAATTCACCCCTCCACTTT	CASGRLGGNSPLHF	-	TRBJ1-6	TRBV11-2	-
TGTGCCAGCAGCAAAGCCCCGGACAGGATGAACACTGAAGCTTTCTTT	CASSKAPDRMNTEAFF	-	TRBJ1-1	TRBV21-1	-
TGTGCCAGCAGCTTTGAGCGGGGCATACAAGAGACCCAGTACTTC	CASSFERGIQETQYF	few	TRBJ2-5	TRBV7-9	TRBD2
TGTGCCAGCAGCTTAAACCGGGGGAACACTGAAGCTTTCTTT	CASSLNRGNTEAFF	-	TRBJ1-1	TRBV7-3	-
TGTGCCAGCAGCGCCGAGGTAGGTTCGAATGAGCAGTTCTTC	CASSAEVGSNEQFF	-	TRBJ2-1	TRBV9	-
TGTGCCAGCAGCCCCAACGGATACAATGAGCAGTTCTTC	CASSPNGYNEQFF	few	TRBJ2-1	TRBV7-9	-
TGTGCCAGTAGTCTGGGACAGGGACCCCTCCACTTT	CASSLGQGPLHF	few	TRBJ1-6	TRBV19	TRBD1
TGTGCCAGCAGCTTAGAGTCGCTAGCGGGAGTTGCAGATACGCAGTATTTT	CASSLESLAGVADTQYF	many	TRBJ2-3	TRBV7-2	TRBD2
TGTGCCAGCAGCCAAGGCGCTGAAAAACTGTTTTTT	CASSQGAEKLFF	-	TRBJ1-4	TRBV14	-
TGTGCCAGCTCACCCCAGAATTACGAGCAGTACTTC	CASSPQNYEQYF	-	TRBJ2-7	TRBV18	-
TGTGCCAGCAGTGAGTGGCCCATGGGGGGCTACACCTTC	CASSEWPMGGYTF	few	TRBJ1-2	TRBV25-1	-
TGTGCCAGCAGCTTATGGGTTAGCGGGATGGAGACCCAGTACTTC	CASSLWVSGMETQYF	few	TRBJ2-5	TRBV7-2	TRBD2
TGTGCCAGCAGCGTAGGGCAGGGGGCGCGTGGCTACACCTTC	CASSVGQGARGYTF	-	TRBJ1-2	TRBV9	TRBD1
TGTGCCAGCAGCCTTTTGGGACTCCAAGGGGGAGCTTTCTTT	CASSLLGLQGGAFF	many	TRBJ1-1	TRBV7-2	-
TGTGCCAGCAGCTCCTCCCGATCAGAGACCCAGTACTTC	CASSSSRSETQYF	few	TRBJ2-5	TRBV5-5	-
TGTGCCACCGGGACAGGGAGCTCCTACGAGCAGTACTTC	CATGTGSSYEQYF	few	TRBJ2-7	TRBV10-3	TRBD1
TGCAGCGTTGAAGTAGAAGGGTACGGCAATCAGCCCCAGCATTTT	CSVEVEGYGNQPQHF	-	TRBJ1-5	TRBV29-1	-